Below are 23 T cell receptor beta chains sequenced from a single sample in a study of shared T cell receptors in the human thymus. Method: immunoSEQ multiplex PCR; TCRdb's copy keeps in-frame clones and lacks some. This table has 550,000 to 800,000 clones, 70% to 90% appearing once. The same data also contributed to another study, on human thymus T cells.

The material sequenced was thymocytes. The receptor source for this set is a girl less than two years old with a congenital heart defect.

The chain joins TRBV7-9 to TRBJ1-1; D is undetermined. This CDR3 contains 13 residues. Looked up from germline, CDR1 is SEHNR and CDR2 is FQNEAQ (reference sequence). V lost 5 bases and J lost 3, with 10 bases in between. Here the CDR3 DNA reads TGTGCCAGCAGCCCTCCAGGCTACACTGAAGCTTTCTTT. This sequence encodes CASSPPGYTEAFF.

This CDR3 is CASSSQIPSVTGSSGANVLTF. The CDR3, as DNA: TGTGCCAGCAGCTCGCAGATCCCGTCTGTAACAGGCTCCTCTGGGGCCAACGTCCTGACTTTC. This chain uses TRBV7-4 with TRBJ2-6; perhaps TRBD1 as D (5 bases). The CDR3 extends over 21 amino acids. V was pared by 4 bases and J by 0 bases, with 25 bases between. Germline V CDR1 and CDR2: SGHVT, SQSDAQ.

This clone was picked up one time. The rearrangement joins TRBV2 to TRBJ1-2; D may be TRBD1 (5 bases). Trimming left V 8 bases short and J 5 bases short, with 15 bases between. Germline values: CDR1 SNHLY, CDR2 FYNNEI. The CDR3 sequence is 13 residues long. CDR3 loop: CASPTQQVYGYTF. The CDR3 DNA follows: TGTGCCAGCCCCACCCAACAGGTGTATGGCTACACCTTC.

The rearrangement joins TRBV28 to TRBJ1-5; TRBD1 agrees at 7 bases. V was clipped by 4 bases and J by 0 bases; unmatched bases: 12. This CDR3 spans 18 amino acids. CDR1 is MDHEN and CDR2 is SYDVKM in the germline V gene. CDR3 sequence: CASSSWGQPFYSNQPQHF. DNA for the CDR3: TGTGCCAGCAGTTCCTGGGGACAGCCTTTCTATAGCAATCAGCCCCAGCATTTT.

The chain is built from TRBV7-2 and TRBJ2-7; possibly TRBD1 for D (5 bases). The length of the CDR3 is 16 residues. The germline gives CDR1 SGHTA, CDR2 FQGNSA. With 5 bases removed from V and 7 bases from J, the gap between germline ends came to 24 bases. The CDR3 sequence: CASSPVLGPLTLEQYF. The CDR3 DNA is TGTGCCAGCAGCCCCGTATTGGGGCCCCTTACACTGGAGCAGTACTTC.

V is TRBV9 and J is TRBJ2-7, with a tentative D call TRBD2 (5 bases). The V end lost 3 bases, the J end lost 4 bases, and 14 bases lay between the germline ends. In germline, CDR1 is SGDLS, CDR2 YYNGEE. CDR3 length: 14 amino acids. CDR3 amino acids: CASSEGRKRYEQYF. As DNA, the CDR3 is TGTGCCAGCAGCGAAGGACGGAAGCGGTACGAGCAGTACTTC.

The chain has TRBV6-5 and TRBJ1-2; D not resolved. This CDR3 is built from 15 residues. V shed 0 bases and J shed 4 bases, with 12 bases lying between them. Germline V gene lookup returns CDR1 MNHEY and CDR2 SVGAGI. CDR3 region: CASSYSKEGFYGYTF. The CDR3 coding sequence is TGTGCCAGCAGTTACTCGAAAGAGGGATTCTATGGCTACACCTTC.

This chain joins TRBV5-4 and TRBJ1-2; possibly TRBD1 for D (6 bases). There are 14 residues in the CDR3. In germline, CDR1 is SGHNT, CDR2 YYREEE (reference sequence). The V gene lost 3 bases and the J gene lost 6 bases, with 15 bases spanning the gap. DNA of the CDR3: TGTGCCAGCAGCTCAAGGCCCTCAGGGGATGGCTACACCTTC. This encodes CASSSRPSGDGYTF.

This clone was seen a few times. The rearrangement joins TRBV4-1 to TRBJ2-3; D is unclear. This CDR3 comprises 19 residues. Deletions cut 6 bases from V and 5 bases from J, with 30 bases between. The germline CDR1 and CDR2 sequences are MGHRA and YSYEKL. As DNA, the CDR3 is TGCGCCAGCAGTCCAATCCAGCGCTTGAGTCCTTCTCCGCTAGATACGCAGTATTTT. It specifies CASSPIQRLSPSPLDTQYF.

V gene TRBV7-2 combines with J gene TRBJ2-7; 9 bases line up with TRBD1. Germline CDR1 and CDR2: SGHTA and FQGNSA. The junction had 17 bases not matched to a gene; V was cut back by 5 bases and J by 3 bases. This CDR3 spans 18 amino acids. Written as DNA, the CDR3 is TGTGCCAGCAGCCCCCGTGCAACCGGGACAGGGTTTCACTACGAGCAGTACTTC. Its translation: CASSPRATGTGFHYEQYF.

The chain couples TRBV4-1 to TRBJ1-2; D might be TRBD1 (5 bases). V gave up 7 bases and J gave up 2 bases, with 20 bases separating them. Germline lookup yields CDR1 MGHRA and CDR2 YSYEKL. This CDR3 contains 16 residues. The CDR3 is CASTLSGGGLNYGYTF. Written as DNA, the CDR3 is TGCGCCAGCACCCTATCCGGGGGAGGGCTCAACTATGGCTACACCTTC.

This chain links TRBV7-9 with TRBJ2-7; 9 bases fit TRBD1. The CDR3 is made up of 14 amino acids. Germline assignment: CDR1 SEHNR and CDR2 FQNEAQ (reference sequence). V was clipped by 1 base and J by 6 bases; unmatched bases: 4. CDR3 loop: CASSLGQGVCEQYF. DNA of the CDR3: TGTGCCAGCAGCTTAGGACAGGGGGTGTGCGAGCAGTACTTC.

In its sample, this clone was seen once. The V gene is TRBV14, the J gene TRBJ2-2; D might be TRBD1 (5 bases). V lost 0 bases to trimming and J lost 0 bases, with 17 bases between them. CDR1 is SGHDN, CDR2 FVKESK, per germline. The CDR3 covers 19 residues. This CDR3 is CASSQEQFSRASNTGELFF. The CDR3, as DNA: TGTGCCAGCAGCCAAGAACAATTTTCCAGGGCCTCGAACACCGGGGAGCTGTTTTTT.

V gene TRBV5-6 combines with J gene TRBJ1-1, with 9 bases fitting TRBD1. This CDR3 has 15 amino acids. Germline trimming cut 2 bases from V and 7 bases from J; bases unmatched to any gene: 9. CDR1 SGHDT and CDR2 YYEEEE come from the germline V gene. CDR3 nucleotides: TGTGCCAGCAGCTTAGGGGAAACAGGGGGCATTGAAGCTTTCTTT. This codes for CASSLGETGGIEAFF.

The rearrangement joins TRBV6-1 to TRBJ2-3; possible D gene TRBD1, 7 bases. The CDR3 totals 18 residues. The V end lost 0 bases, the J end lost 5 bases, and 21 bases lay between the germline ends. Germline CDR1 is MNHNS and CDR2 is SASEGT. In nucleotides, the CDR3 is TGTGCCAGCAGTGAAGCGCGTAAGGGACAGCGGGTAGGAGATACGCAGTATTTT. Translating gives CASSEARKGQRVGDTQYF.

This chain joins TRBV5-6 and TRBJ2-1; 11 nucleotides line up with TRBD2. The CDR3 consists of 15 residues. Trimming at V came to 4 bases and at J to 9 bases, leaving 9 bases not matched to a gene. Germline loops: CDR1 SGHDT, CDR2 YYEEEE. In DNA, the CDR3 is TGTGCCAGCAGCCCAGATAGCGGGGGGGTTGGTGAGCAGTTCTTC. Its protein is CASSPDSGGVGEQFF. The whole variable domain, filled in from reference TRBV5-6 and TRBJ2-1, reads DAGVTQSPTHLIKTRGQQVTLRCSPKSGHDTVSWYQQALGQGPQFIFQYYEEEERQRGNFPDRFSGHQFPNYSSELNVNALLLGDSALYLCASSPDSGGVGEQFFGPGTRLTVL.

The CDR3: CASSLSRPSGVRYNEQFF. In nucleotides, the CDR3 is TGTGCCAGCAGCTTATCTCGTCCCTCAGGGGTGAGGTACAATGAGCAGTTCTTC. The rearrangement links TRBV7-6 to TRBJ2-1, with D possibly matching TRBD1 (6 bases). The V and J ends lost 2 bases and 4 bases respectively, with 21 bases between them. In germline, CDR1 is SGHVS, CDR2 FNYEAQ. This CDR3 contains 18 residues.

The chain couples TRBV30 to TRBJ2-1; D is perhaps TRBD2 (5 bases). V was cut by 2 bases and J by 5 bases, with 10 bases left in between. CDR1 is GTSNPN, CDR2 SVGIG, per germline (reference sequence). The CDR3 sequence is 13 residues long. The CDR3 DNA reads TGTGCCTGGAGTACGGGATACAACAATGAGCAGTTCTTC. Its translation: CAWSTGYNNEQFF.

The gene calls are TRBV6-4 and TRBJ2-2, with 8 bases aligning to TRBD1. With V trimmed by 3 bases and J by 3 bases, 9 bases remained unmatched. CDR1 and CDR2 (germline): MRHNA, SNTAGT. The CDR3 contains 17 residues. This CDR3 reads CASSEDREKKDTGELFF. The DNA of the CDR3 is TGTGCCAGCAGTGAGGACAGGGAGAAGAAGGACACCGGGGAGCTGTTTTTT.

The sample holds one count of this clone. The CDR3 region is CASSGGTSRNSPLHF. The CDR3 DNA reads as TGTGCCAGCAGTGGGGGGACGTCCCGAAATTCACCCCTCCACTTT. The J gene is TRBJ1-6, the V gene TRBV6-6; perhaps TRBD1 as D (5 bases). CDR3 size: 15 residues. Germline CDR1 reads MNHNY; CDR2 reads SVGAGI (reference sequence). The V end was cut by 5 bases, the J end by 7 bases, with 15 bases between.

This chain uses TRBV7-9 with TRBJ2-7; TRBD2 agrees at 13 bases. Germline V gene lookup returns CDR1 SEHNR and CDR2 FQNEAQ (reference sequence). Trimming at V came to 1 base and at J to 2 bases, leaving 11 bases not matched to a gene. The CDR3 extends over 19 amino acids. The CDR3 DNA reads as TGTGCCAGCAGCTTAGGGCGACTAGCGGGGGGCCAATTGCCCTACGAGCAGTACTTC. This codes for CASSLGRLAGGQLPYEQYF.

This clone is a singleton in its sample. This chain uses TRBV25-1 with TRBJ2-7; possibly TRBD1 for D (5 bases). Germline lookup yields CDR1 MGHDK and CDR2 SYGVNS. V was shortened by 1 base and J by 2 bases, with 15 bases between the two germline ends. CDR3 length: 16 residues. The CDR3 nucleotides read TGTGCCAGCAGTGAATTGGGGCGCGCGAATGCCTACGAGCAGTACTTC. This encodes CASSELGRANAYEQYF.

This chain joins TRBV9 and TRBJ2-1; a weak D match, TRBD2 (6 bases). This CDR3 is built from 19 residues. The ends were cut back, 0 bases at V and 9 bases at J, with 28 bases in the middle. Germline V gives CDR1 SGDLS, CDR2 YYNGEE. The CDR3 is CASSVGDSSGTPKGGEQFF. Here the CDR3 DNA reads TGTGCCAGCAGCGTAGGGGACTCCTCCGGGACCCCAAAGGGCGGTGAGCAGTTCTTC.